This is a list of T cell receptor beta chains from one sample in a study of shared clonotypes between healthy human individuals. Method: immunoSEQ multiplex PCR; TCRdb's copy keeps in-frame clones and lacks some. The sample yields about 700,000 clones, 74% seen once. The specimen was memory CD4+ T cells sorted from blood. The receptors originated from a woman aged 25 to 45 in good health. Each CDR3 is given without its conserved first and last residue. Each record gives: clone size, V gene, CDR3 protein. Size values are once, few and many counts, or a class for expanded clones, and some rows have none.

. | TRBV11-1 | ASSRRGGTEAF
. | TRBV6-6 | ASSRDTANYGYT
. | TRBV23-1 | ASSQSGDPSSYNEQF
. | TRBV4-1 | ASSQEYSNQPQH
. | TRBV18 | ASSPPAGRNEQY
. | TRBV5-1 | ASSWLGSFTGELF
. | TRBV7-6 | ASSPRGSRKGTGELF
. | TRBV2 | ASSDRGGGTEAF
. | TRBV28 | ASSTGQGYDQPQH
. | TRBV6-1 | ASSVVGGHEQF
few | TRBV18 | ASSPGVYNEQF
few | TRBV6-1 | ASSELSDTEAF
. | TRBV6-5 | ASSYSGGNEKLF
. | TRBV7-9 | ASSLKQVLGAHEQF
. | TRBV2 | ASKYTNTGELF
. | TRBV18 | ASSTGQGKGYT
few | TRBV27 | ASRPGQGGRNQPQH
once | TRBV14 | ASSQDLRGHGYT
. | TRBV10-3 | AISESASAGYGYT
. | TRBV18 | ASSLLTGEVSYNEQF
few | TRBV27 | ASSSSDSNYQPQH
. | TRBV4-1 | ASSLFDRVVITGELF
. | TRBV5-1 | ASSLVRENNEQF
. | TRBV5-4 | ASSERQGVTEKLF
. | TRBV28 | ASSRDLRGQPQH
. | TRBV10-1 | ASSETPTSSLYEQY
. | TRBV19 | ASSTMAVEAF
. | TRBV11-1 | ASSLGVDRPETQY
. | TRBV2 | ASSEAGGRQF
. | TRBV25-1 | ASSDLADPADNEQF
. | TRBV19 | ASSTRTGLRNYGYT
. | TRBV5-1 | ASSSSSGRPPYQETQY
once | TRBV2 | ASRNYKNTEAF
. | TRBV2 | ASSRTGLGEQY
. | TRBV28 | ASSLFFPRGTSEPTQY
. | TRBV7-3 | ASSLTSGASTDTQY
. | TRBV29-1 | SVQGSWNYNEQF